This TCR beta chain was identified during a study of patients and donors after allogeneic stem cell transplantation. CDR1 and CDR2 (germline): SGHTA, FQGNSA. V was pared by 1 base and J by 3 bases, with 10 bases between. The CDR3 has 15 residues. TCRdb re-analysed the RT-PCR reads in MiXCR, keeping a single row per CDR3 protein. The sample includes approximately 210,000 distinct CDR3 sequences, more than 35% of them seen just once. The chain recombines TRBV7-2 with TRBJ1-5; a possible D gene is TRBD1 (5 bases). The sample taken for sequencing was blood, either unsorted or a sorted T cell fraction (not recorded which). This TCR derives from a human donor who was either an allogeneic HSCT recipient or a stem cell or donor lymphocyte infusion donor (not recorded which). It is not recorded whose cells these are; they may come from a transplant donor. CDR3 sequence reads: CASSLEPGTNQPQHF. The CDR3 DNA follows: TGTGCCAGCAGCTTAGAACCCGGGACCAATCAGCCCCAGCATTTT.